One TCR beta chain is described in this entry. Antigen specificity is unknown. This CDR3 has 17 amino acids. V was trimmed by 6 bases and J by 0 bases, leaving 17 bases between them. Germline V CDR1 and CDR2: SGHTA, FQGNSA. The data were taken from a study of post-analysis software for immune sequencing data. General study findings and limits: Patients carried 5 or 6 TRBV segments more frequently than controls did, and TRBV5-6, TRBV5-1 and TRBV20-1 were among them. Compared with controls, patients showed significantly lower normalized Chao1 diversity.

Incorporated into the TCR beta cDNA libraries were unique molecular identifiers, which served to reduce PCR and sequencing biases. The T cell input of about 0.9 to 10 million gave roughly 0.5 million cDNA molecules. TCRdb used MiXCR to reprocess the PCR reads, holding one entry per CDR3 protein. Here the sample spans approximately 690,000 distinct CDR3 sequences, approximately 59% being singletons. This TCR was sampled from a girl aged 2 to 10 with multiple sclerosis. V is TRBV7-2 and J is TRBJ1-4; D is unclear. The sequenced material came from blood. Here the CDR3 reads CASSSRPVVATNEKLFF. CDR3 bases: TGTGCCAGCAGTAGCCGGCCGGTCGTTGCAACTAATGAAAAACTGTTTTTT.